This T cell receptor (beta chain) stems from a study of shared clonotypes between healthy human individuals. Clones were sequenced by immunoSEQ multiplex PCR, and TCRdb holds only the in-frame ones, with some missing. The repertoire holds about 700,000 clones, with 90% to 95% as singletons. Naive CD8 isolation took CD45RO-negative cells positively selected for CCR7 and excluded terminally differentiated effector memory CD45RA+ cells. Deletions cut 3 bases from V and 3 bases from J, with 11 bases between. Germline assignment: CDR1 MGHRA and CDR2 YSYEKL. This CDR3 is 15 amino acids long. Details on this clone: Its target is not known.

Regarding the study as a whole: For sorted subsets, rarefaction showed incomplete sequencing despite large depth. Compared with memory subsets, naive subsets generally had larger estimated richness. The study found lower generation probabilities in non-shared clonotypes than in those shared by all four donors.

The TCR originated in a man aged 25 to 40 in good health. Sequenced: naive CD8+ T cells sorted from blood. The rearrangement joins TRBV4-1 to TRBJ2-2; D is unresolved. DNA for the CDR3: TGCGCCAGCAGCCAGGGTGGGTGGGACACCGGGGAGCTGTTTTTT. Its protein is CASSQGGWDTGELFF.